A selection of T cell receptor beta chains follows, all from one sample in a study of T cell responses to AZD1222 COVID-19 vaccine. Profiled with immunoSEQ multiplex PCR; TCRdb holds only in-frame clones, not every one. The table includes around 130,000 clones, 92% detected once. Material: peripheral blood, obtained 28 days after the second AZD1222 dose. All receptors derive from an adult who received the AZD1222 COVID-19 vaccine. Both conserved end residues are part of each CDR3. Fields, in order: V gene, D gene, clone size, J gene, CDR3 protein, CDR3 DNA. The D gene is left open where the match is weak. Where a row states a size, it is once, few, many or the class of an expanded clone; other rows omit it.

V gene: TRBV19
D gene: NA
clone size: NA
J gene: TRBJ2-1
CDR3 protein: CASSPGVRLNEQFF
CDR3 DNA: TGTGCCAGTAGTCCCGGGGTGAGGCTCAATGAGCAGTTCTTC

V gene: TRBV13
D gene: TRBD2
clone size: NA
J gene: TRBJ2-5
CDR3 protein: CASRPPGLAGVGETQYF
CDR3 DNA: TGTGCCAGCAGACCCCCGGGACTAGCGGGGGTCGGGGAGACCCAGTACTTC

V gene: TRBV6-2/TRBV6-3
D gene: TRBD2
clone size: NA
J gene: TRBJ2-7
CDR3 protein: CASSIGRGRGEQYF
CDR3 DNA: TGTGCCAGCAGTATTGGGCGCGGGAGAGGGGAGCAGTACTTC

V gene: TRBV6-5
D gene: NA
clone size: NA
J gene: TRBJ1-5
CDR3 protein: CASRTGNQPQHF
CDR3 DNA: TGTGCCTCCCGGACTGGCAATCAGCCCCAGCATTTT

V gene: TRBV5-4
D gene: NA
clone size: few
J gene: TRBJ1-1
CDR3 protein: CASRLEIGTHEAFF
CDR3 DNA: TGTGCCAGCCGTCTAGAGATCGGGACTCATGAAGCTTTCTTT

V gene: TRBV10-2
D gene: TRBD1
clone size: NA
J gene: TRBJ1-6
CDR3 protein: CASGLGQDTLHF
CDR3 DNA: TGCGCCAGCGGCCTGGGACAGGACACCCTCCACTTT

V gene: TRBV12-5
D gene: NA
clone size: NA
J gene: TRBJ1-1
CDR3 protein: CASGLVRAEAFF
CDR3 DNA: TGTGCTAGTGGTTTGGTACGGGCTGAAGCTTTCTTT

V gene: TRBV9
D gene: NA
clone size: NA
J gene: TRBJ2-7
CDR3 protein: CASSYGLDPSNEQYF
CDR3 DNA: TGTGCCAGCAGTTACGGACTGGATCCCTCCAACGAGCAGTACTTC

V gene: TRBV28
D gene: NA
clone size: NA
J gene: TRBJ2-3
CDR3 protein: CASNSGPLDTQYF
CDR3 DNA: TGTGCCAGCAACTCGGGTCCCCTCGATACGCAGTATTTT

V gene: TRBV16
D gene: TRBD1
clone size: NA
J gene: TRBJ2-7
CDR3 protein: CASSHLVRDSTYEQYF
CDR3 DNA: TGTGCCAGCAGCCACTTGGTTAGGGACAGCACCTACGAGCAGTACTTC

V gene: TRBV5-1
D gene: NA
clone size: NA
J gene: TRBJ1-6
CDR3 protein: CASSDEFNSPLHF
CDR3 DNA: TGCGCCAGCAGCGACGAGTTTAATTCACCCCTCCACTTT

V gene: TRBV7-9
D gene: TRBD1
clone size: NA
J gene: TRBJ1-1
CDR3 protein: CASSWGQGVNTEAFF
CDR3 DNA: TGTGCCAGCAGTTGGGGACAGGGGGTGAACACTGAAGCTTTCTTT

V gene: TRBV6-6
D gene: TRBD1
clone size: NA
J gene: TRBJ1-1
CDR3 protein: CASSSQQGVTEAFF
CDR3 DNA: TGTGCCAGCAGTTCCCAACAGGGGGTCACTGAAGCTTTCTTT

V gene: TRBV18
D gene: NA
clone size: NA
J gene: TRBJ2-3
CDR3 protein: CASSPLVTGTPNSTDTQYF
CDR3 DNA: TGTGCCAGCTCACCACTGGTTACAGGGACACCTAATTCCACAGATACGCAGTATTTT

V gene: TRBV3-1/TRBV3-2
D gene: NA
clone size: NA
J gene: TRBJ2-5
CDR3 protein: CASSRIGETQYF
CDR3 DNA: TGTGCCAGCAGCCGGATCGGGGAGACCCAGTACTTC

V gene: TRBV5-1
D gene: NA
clone size: NA
J gene: TRBJ2-7
CDR3 protein: CASSLVGGPTYEQYF
CDR3 DNA: TGCGCCAGCAGCTTGGTCGGGGGGCCTACCTACGAGCAGTACTTC

V gene: TRBV11-3
D gene: NA
clone size: NA
J gene: TRBJ2-7
CDR3 protein: CASSPRAASYEQYF
CDR3 DNA: TGTGCCAGCAGCCCTCGGGCAGCATCCTACGAGCAGTACTTC

V gene: TRBV7-9
D gene: NA
clone size: few
J gene: TRBJ1-5
CDR3 protein: CASSLQNSNQPQHF
CDR3 DNA: TGTGCCAGCAGCTTACAGAATAGCAATCAGCCCCAGCATTTT

V gene: TRBV18
D gene: NA
clone size: NA
J gene: TRBJ2-5
CDR3 protein: CASSKQGYQETQYF
CDR3 DNA: TGTGCCAGCTCAAAGCAGGGTTACCAAGAGACCCAGTACTTC

V gene: TRBV5-4
D gene: NA
clone size: NA
J gene: TRBJ2-2
CDR3 protein: CASSLVSQRNTGELFF
CDR3 DNA: TGTGCCAGCAGCTTGGTTAGTCAGCGGAACACCGGGGAGCTGTTTTTT

V gene: TRBV11-3
D gene: NA
clone size: NA
J gene: TRBJ2-7
CDR3 protein: CASSGSYGGEQYF
CDR3 DNA: TGTGCCAGCAGCGGTAGTTACGGGGGCGAGCAGTACTTC

V gene: TRBV6-5
D gene: NA
clone size: NA
J gene: TRBJ1-2
CDR3 protein: CASSPRVGDYGYTF
CDR3 DNA: TGTGCCAGCAGTCCCCGTGTAGGAGACTATGGCTACACCTTC

V gene: TRBV29-1
D gene: NA
clone size: NA
J gene: TRBJ1-1
CDR3 protein: CSVDRGGMNTEAFF
CDR3 DNA: TGCAGCGTTGATAGAGGAGGGATGAACACTGAAGCTTTCTTT

V gene: TRBV7-9
D gene: NA
clone size: once
J gene: TRBJ2-1
CDR3 protein: CASSLGWDGKIF
CDR3 DNA: TGTGCCAGCAGCTTAGGTTGGGACGGTAAGATCTTC

V gene: TRBV10-3
D gene: TRBD1
clone size: NA
J gene: TRBJ2-7
CDR3 protein: CAISGRDRDSEQYF
CDR3 DNA: TGTGCCATCAGTGGGCGGGACAGGGACAGCGAGCAGTACTTC

V gene: TRBV5-5
D gene: NA
clone size: NA
J gene: TRBJ2-1
CDR3 protein: CASSPRLTGREINEQFF
CDR3 DNA: TGTGCCAGCAGCCCCCGTCTCACAGGGCGAGAGATCAATGAGCAGTTCTTC

V gene: TRBV5-4
D gene: NA
clone size: once
J gene: TRBJ1-2
CDR3 protein: CASSADTYGYTF
CDR3 DNA: TGTGCCAGCAGCGCCGACACCTATGGCTACACCTTC

V gene: TRBV12-3/TRBV12-4
D gene: NA
clone size: NA
J gene: TRBJ2-7
CDR3 protein: CASSFSDSYEQYF
CDR3 DNA: TGTGCCAGCAGTTTCTCGGACAGCTACGAGCAGTACTTC

V gene: TRBV5-6
D gene: NA
clone size: NA
J gene: TRBJ1-1
CDR3 protein: CASSEDGGTVVGAFF
CDR3 DNA: TGTGCCAGCAGTGAGGACGGAGGCACCGTAGTTGGGGCTTTCTTT

V gene: TRBV15
D gene: TRBD1
clone size: NA
J gene: TRBJ1-2
CDR3 protein: CATSRTGTDYGYTF
CDR3 DNA: TGTGCCACCAGCAGAACCGGGACAGACTATGGCTACACCTTC

V gene: TRBV7-9
D gene: NA
clone size: NA
J gene: TRBJ2-1
CDR3 protein: CASSAVQYNEQFF
CDR3 DNA: TGTGCCAGCAGCGCCGTGCAATACAATGAGCAGTTCTTC